These 29 T cell receptor beta chains came from one sample sequenced in a study of shared clonotypes between healthy human individuals. Naive CD8 cells, CD45RO-negative and positively selected for CCR7, excluded terminally differentiated effector memory CD45RA+ cells. Using immunoSEQ multiplex PCR, the repertoire was profiled, and TCRdb retains in-frame clones only, with some absent. The sample has millions of clones; approximately 95% are singletons. What was sequenced was naive CD8+ T cells sorted from blood. Receptors were obtained from a man in his late teens or twenties in good health.

The chain joins TRBV5-4 to TRBJ1-6, with TRBD1 as a possible D gene (6 bases). V shed 0 bases and J shed 12 bases, with 13 bases lying between them. The CDR3 is 14 residues long. The germline CDR1 and CDR2 sequences are SGHNT and YYREEE (reference sequence). This CDR3 is CASSLEGGLLPLHF. CDR3 DNA: TGTGCCAGCAGCTTGGAGGGGGGGCTATTACCCCTCCACTTT.

The rearrangement joins TRBV4-3 to TRBJ2-1, with no clear D. The CDR3 sequence is 14 residues long. Germline lookup yields CDR1 LGHNA and CDR2 YSLEER. Trimming left V 0 bases short and J 7 bases short, with 10 bases between. The CDR3 DNA reads as TGCGCCAGCAGCCAAGATCTTGGGGTAAATGAGCAGTTCTTC. It encodes CASSQDLGVNEQFF.

The chain is built from TRBV4-3 and TRBJ2-7; the D gene could be TRBD1 or TRBD2 (5 bases each). Germline lookup yields CDR1 LGHNA and CDR2 YSLEER. Trimming removed 5 bases at V and 9 bases at J, with 11 bases between. The CDR3 runs 11 residues. The CDR3 coding sequence is TGCGCCAGCAGCGGGGGACGCCGGCAGTACTTC. Its protein is CASSGGRRQYF.

The chain employs TRBV18 and TRBJ2-7; TRBD2 matches at 9 bases. Unmatched junction bases numbered 10, after V lost 1 base and J lost 0 bases. Per germline, CDR1 KGHSH and CDR2 LQKENI. This CDR3 is built from 18 residues. CDR3 loop: CASSPLLVAGANSYEQYF. The CDR3 DNA reads as TGTGCCAGCTCACCACTGTTGGTAGCGGGGGCTAACTCCTACGAGCAGTACTTC.

This sequence joins TRBV15 and TRBJ2-7; 15 nucleotides line up with TRBD2. Looked up from germline, CDR1 is LNHNV and CDR2 is YYDKDF (reference sequence). The CDR3 runs 15 residues. Trimming cost V 3 bases and J 6 bases; bases outside gene matches: 3. CDR3: CATSSPGLAGGEQYF. CDR3 in DNA: TGTGCCACCAGCAGCCCGGGACTAGCGGGAGGCGAGCAGTACTTC.

This rearrangement joins TRBV2 to TRBJ2-7, with 8 positions matching TRBD2. Germline CDR1 reads SNHLY; CDR2 reads FYNNEI. The CDR3 length is 16 residues. V was clipped by 6 bases and J by 0 bases; unmatched bases: 10. CDR3 bases: TGTGCCAGCAGGGAGGGGCCTAGCGGGCTCTCCTACGAGCAGTACTTC. Translating gives CASREGPSGLSYEQYF.

This clone was recorded only once. Other DNA variants within this sample encode the same CDR3. V usage is TRBV27 and J usage is TRBJ1-2; 8 positions agree with TRBD1. The CDR3 runs to 13 residues. Germline CDR1 MNHEY, CDR2 SMNVEV (reference sequence). V trimming: 5 bases; J trimming: 4 bases; junction bases outside the gene matches: 3. The CDR3 reads CASSPGTGYGYTF. The CDR3 region has the DNA TGTGCCAGCAGTCCAGGGACAGGCTATGGCTACACCTTC.

J is TRBJ2-7 and V is TRBV6-5, with 11 bases aligning to TRBD1. Germline V CDR1 and CDR2: MNHEY, SVGAGI. The trim removed 5 bases at V and 2 bases at J, leaving 5 bases unmatched. This CDR3 is 15 amino acids long. CDR3 DNA: TGTGCCAGCAGTACACCGGGACAGGGGGCCTACGAGCAGTACTTC. It is translated as CASSTPGQGAYEQYF.

This clone was observed once. The chain carries TRBV29-1 and TRBJ2-7; possible D gene TRBD2, 6 bases. V lost 0 bases and J 3 bases, leaving 15 bases between the germline ends. Germline V gives CDR1 SQVTM, CDR2 ANQGSEA. This CDR3 region has 15 residues. CDR3 sequence (DNA): TGCAGCGTTGAAGATCCGAGTAGCGGCAACTACGAGCAGTACTTC. It encodes CSVEDPSSGNYEQYF.

This chain uses TRBV5-4 with TRBJ2-2; 9 bases align to TRBD1. V was pared by 7 bases and J by 6 bases, with 4 bases of the junction left unmatched. This CDR3 spans 13 amino acids. Germline values: CDR1 SGHNT, CDR2 YYREEE (reference sequence). CDR3 sequence (DNA): TGTGCCAGCGAAGGACAGGGGTCCGGGGAGCTGTTTTTT. This codes for CASEGQGSGELFF.

CDR3 sequence reads: CASSIRLVGSYNEQFF. Here the CDR3 DNA reads TGTGCCAGTAGTATACGTTTGGTCGGTTCCTACAATGAGCAGTTCTTC. The chain carries TRBV19 and TRBJ2-1, with D uncertain. V gave up 2 bases and J gave up 1 base, with 12 bases separating them. The germline gives CDR1 LNHDA, CDR2 SQIVND (reference sequence). The CDR3 totals 16 residues.

The chain couples TRBV7-9 to TRBJ1-5, with TRBD1 as a possible D gene (6 bases). Germline V gives CDR1 SEHNR, CDR2 FQNEAQ (reference sequence). Trimming cost V 5 bases and J 6 bases, with 26 bases left between them. This CDR3 region has 18 residues. The CDR3, as DNA: TGTGCCAGCAGCCAATCGATGGGGGCAGGGTCGTTTGGTCAGCCCCAGCATTTT. Residues: CASSQSMGAGSFGQPQHF.

The rearrangement joins TRBV10-3 to TRBJ2-3, with 8 bases identical to TRBD2. The V gene's germline CDR1 is ENHRY and CDR2 SYGVKD. V dropped 4 bases and J dropped 1; count of bases not matched to a gene: 7. The CDR3 totals 16 residues. The DNA for the CDR3 is TGTGCCATCAGTGGGTTGGCGGGAGGAGGCACAGATACGCAGTATTTT. Protein: CAISGLAGGGTDTQYF.

To note about this clone: This specimen includes other DNA sequences encoding the same CDR3. V and J are TRBV28 and TRBJ2-5; either TRBD1 or TRBD2 may fit D (6 bases each). Germline CDR1 is MDHEN and CDR2 is SYDVKM. The CDR3 loop spans 14 amino acids. Trimming cost V 2 bases and J 2 bases, with 9 bases left between them. The CDR3: CASSLRGGQETQYF. CDR3 DNA: TGTGCCAGCAGTTTAAGAGGGGGGCAAGAGACCCAGTACTTC.

This chain links TRBV21-1 with TRBJ2-7; TRBD1 reflects the table's D call only, with no check against the DNA. TRBV21-1 constitutes a pseudogene. This CDR3 contains 14 residues. DNA for the CDR3: TGTGCCAGCAGCAAAGGAACAGGGTCAGGGGAGCAGTACTTC. Its protein product is CASSKGTGSGEQYF.

This clone appeared a single time. This chain connects TRBV15 to TRBJ1-6; D is uncertain. Germline-derived CDR1 and CDR2 are LNHNV and YYDKDF (reference sequence). The CDR3 is 12 residues long. V was trimmed by 2 bases and J by 8 bases, leaving 4 bases between them. DNA of the CDR3: TGTGCCACCAGCAGACGTGATTCACCCCTCCACTTT. Its translation is CATSRRDSPLHF.

The chain links TRBV4-1 to TRBJ2-1, with 9 bases matching TRBD1. J gave up 7 bases and V 3 bases, and 4 bases lay outside the gene matches. CDR3 length: 14 amino acids. Germline CDR1 MGHRA, CDR2 YSYEKL. The chain's CDR3 is CASSQRDRVNEQFF. The CDR3 DNA is TGCGCCAGCAGCCAGCGGGACAGGGTGAATGAGCAGTTCTTC.

The V gene is TRBV10-2, the J gene TRBJ2-1; D may be TRBD2 (6 bases). V was shortened by 2 bases and J by 2 bases, with 10 bases between the two germline ends. The germline gives CDR1 WSHSY, CDR2 SAAADI. This CDR3 comprises 15 residues. CDR3 bases: TGCGCCAGCAGTGAGACGGGAGTAACCTACAATGAGCAGTTCTTC. Residues: CASSETGVTYNEQFF.

Of note for this clone: In the same sample, other DNA sequences code for this CDR3. The chain carries TRBV4-3 and TRBJ2-7, with D uncertain. The CDR3 loop spans 14 amino acids. Germline V gene sequence: CDR1 LGHNA, CDR2 YSLEER. Deletions cut 0 bases from V and 3 bases from J, with 9 bases between. CDR3 coding DNA: TGCGCCAGCAGCCAAGATTGGGGTAACTACGAGCAGTACTTC. Translated: CASSQDWGNYEQYF.

The chain recombines TRBV7-2 with TRBJ1-2; no clear D. The CDR3 is made up of 16 amino acids. Germline loops: CDR1 SGHTA, CDR2 FQGNSA. V lost 5 bases, J lost 7 bases, and 23 bases lay in between. In DNA, the CDR3 is TGTGCCAGCAGCCCGGACCTCAGGAGGAATCTGGGTGGCTACACCTTC. Its translation: CASSPDLRRNLGGYTF. Using reference TRBV7-2 and TRBJ1-2 for the parts outside the CDR3, the full variable domain is GAGVSQSPSNKVTEKGKDVELRCDPISGHTALYWYRQSLGQGLEFLIYFQGNSAPDKSGLPSDRFSAERTGGSVSTLTIQRTQQEDSAVYLCASSPDLRRNLGGYTFGSGTRLTVV.

As to this clone: Possible read error: a much larger clone is one base away. Other nucleotide sequences from this sample produce the same CDR3. The V and J genes are TRBV7-9 and TRBJ1-1; D is uncertain. Trimming took 1 base from V and 5 from J, leaving 5 bases between them. Germline CDR1 is SEHNR and CDR2 is FQNEAQ (reference sequence). The CDR3 consists of 12 residues. The CDR3 coding sequence is TGTGCCAGCAGCTTAGGGTGGACTGAAGCTTTCTTT. Protein: CASSLGWTEAFF. Filled out from reference TRBV7-9 and TRBJ1-1, the complete variable domain reads DTGVSQNPRHKITKRGQNVTFRCDPISEHNRLYWYRQTLGQGPEFLTYFQNEAQLEKSRLLSDRFSAERPKGSFSTLEIQRTEQGDSAMYLCASSLGWTEAFFGQGTRLTVV.

V is TRBV4-1 and J is TRBJ1-6, with TRBD1 matching 9 bases. The V and J ends lost 0 bases and 7 bases, in that order; junction bases with no gene match: 10. This CDR3 contains 18 residues. Germline CDR1 and CDR2: MGHRA and YSYEKL. CDR3 amino acids: CASSQEPSGQGWNSPLHF. The DNA for the CDR3 is TGCGCCAGCAGCCAAGAGCCATCAGGACAGGGGTGGAATTCACCCCTCCACTTT.

Note on this clone: Additional DNA sequences in this sample encode the identical CDR3. This chain uses TRBV10-3 with TRBJ2-1; the D is unclear. This CDR3 comprises 12 residues. V was shortened by 0 bases and J by 8 bases, with 5 bases between the two germline ends. Per the germline V gene, CDR1 is ENHRY and CDR2 is SYGVKD. The CDR3, as DNA: TGTGCCATCAGTGAGTCGGTGGATGAGCAGTTCTTC. Its protein is CAISESVDEQFF.

This chain links TRBV11-2 with TRBJ2-5; tentatively, D is TRBD1 or TRBD2 (5 bases each). The CDR3 consists of 17 residues. Trimming left V 0 bases short and J 0 bases short, with 14 bases between. The germline CDR1 and CDR2 sequences are SGHAT and FQNNGV. Written as DNA, the CDR3 is TGTGCCAGCAGCTTAGATCGCCCCGGGACCTACCAAGAGACCCAGTACTTC. Its protein is CASSLDRPGTYQETQYF.

This chain connects TRBV9 to TRBJ2-7; TRBD1 might be the D (6 bases). The CDR3 is 14 amino acids. The V and J ends lost 0 bases and 5 bases respectively, with 12 bases between them. CDR1 is SGDLS, CDR2 YYNGEE, per germline. Here the CDR3 DNA reads TGTGCCAGCAGCGTAGGGGCAGGGGATCACGAGCAGTACTTC. It specifies CASSVGAGDHEQYF. Variable domain in full (rest from reference TRBV9 and TRBJ2-7): DSGVTQTPKHLITATGQRVTLRCSPRSGDLSVYWYQQSLDQGLQFLIQYYNGEERAKGNILERFSAQQFPDLHSELNLSSLELGDSALYFCASSVGAGDHEQYFGPGTRLTVT.

A single count supports this clone. The chain employs TRBV4-1 and TRBJ1-3; D ambiguous. Germline lookup yields CDR1 MGHRA and CDR2 YSYEKL. The CDR3 runs 18 residues. Trimming removed 2 bases from V and 0 bases from J, with 17 bases in between. CDR3 region: CASSQFLPQQNSGNTIYF. The CDR3 bases are TGCGCCAGCAGCCAATTCCTCCCCCAACAGAACTCTGGAAACACCATATATTTT.

Notes on this clone: Other DNA sequences from this sample encode an identical CDR3 as well. V gene TRBV4-1 combines with J gene TRBJ2-7, with TRBD1 matching over 7 bases. V shed 4 bases and J 1 base; nucleotides not matched to a gene: 4. The CDR3 is 14 residues long. Per germline, CDR1 MGHRA and CDR2 YSYEKL. CDR3 DNA sequence: TGCGCCAGCAGCCCAAGACAGGGATCCTACGAGCAGTACTTC. This encodes CASSPRQGSYEQYF.

The V call is TRBV5-6, the J call TRBJ1-2, with D unclear. The CDR3 is 12 amino acids. Germline CDR1 reads SGHDT; CDR2 reads YYEEEE. The germline V and J ends were trimmed by 3 bases and 6 bases, with 9 bases remaining between them. The CDR3 region is CASSSGPNGYTF. The CDR3 DNA follows: TGTGCCAGCAGCTCCGGACCCAATGGCTACACCTTC.

The genes are TRBV15 and TRBJ2-1, with D uncertain. V lost 0 bases to trimming and J lost 3 bases, with 12 bases between them. The CDR3 has 16 residues. Germline V CDR1 and CDR2: LNHNV, YYDKDF (reference sequence). The CDR3 is CATSREVASFYNEQFF. CDR3 DNA sequence: TGTGCCACCAGCAGAGAGGTAGCCTCATTCTACAATGAGCAGTTCTTC.